These 32 T cell receptor beta chains originate from one sample sequenced in a study of blood T cell repertoires in COVID-19. TCRdb's table, derived via immunoSEQ multiplex PCR, lists solely in-frame clones and lacks some. The sample carries 35,000 to 45,000 clones, 60% to 85% recorded once. Input material: peripheral blood. The receptors derive from a man aged 65 to 79 with active or convalescent COVID-19.

V and J are TRBV9 and TRBJ2-1; 8 bases map to TRBD2. CDR1 and CDR2 (germline): SGDLS, YYNGEE. There are 17 residues in the CDR3. Trimming at V came to 0 bases and at J to 7 bases, leaving 12 bases not matched to a gene. The CDR3 DNA reads as TGTGCCAGCAGCGTAGTATCGGGAGGGGCTGGGGAGAATGAGCAGTTCTTC. Amino acid sequence: CASSVVSGGAGENEQFF. Combining the CDR3 with reference TRBV9 and TRBJ2-1 gives the whole variable domain DSGVTQTPKHLITATGQRVTLRCSPRSGDLSVYWYQQSLDQGLQFLIQYYNGEERAKGNILERFSAQQFPDLHSELNLSSLELGDSALYFCASSVVSGGAGENEQFFGPGTRLTVL.

The V and J genes are TRBV24-1 and TRBJ2-7; 8 bases fit TRBD1. CDR3 length equals 15 residues. CDR1 is KGHDR and CDR2 is SFDVKD in the germline V gene. Trimming took 3 bases from V and 2 from J; bases not matched to a gene: 5. The CDR3 here is CATSDTGQAPYEQYF. The CDR3 DNA reads as TGTGCCACCAGTGATACGGGACAGGCCCCCTACGAGCAGTACTTC.

The chain couples TRBV30 to TRBJ1-2; 12 nucleotides align to TRBD1. V lost 4 bases and J lost 4; bases outside the gene matches: 10. The CDR3 covers 16 residues. Germline values: CDR1 GTSNPN, CDR2 SVGIG (reference sequence). CDR3 DNA: TGTGCCTGGATGCCTGGCGGGACAGGGGGCGCCTATGGCTACACCTTC. Amino acid sequence: CAWMPGGTGGAYGYTF.

The genes are TRBV20-1 and TRBJ2-7; 9 bases are a match to TRBD1. This CDR3 has 11 residues. The V and J ends lost 6 bases and 7 bases, in that order; junction bases with no gene match: 4. Per the germline V gene, CDR1 is DFQATT and CDR2 is SNEGSKA (reference sequence). This CDR3 reads CSAQGQGEQYF. The CDR3 DNA is TGCAGTGCGCAGGGACAGGGTGAGCAGTACTTC.

The chain couples TRBV27 to TRBJ2-3; possible D gene TRBD1, 5 bases. This CDR3 has 17 residues. V gave up 2 bases and J gave up 3 bases, with 18 bases separating them. Per the germline V gene, CDR1 is MNHEY and CDR2 is SMNVEV (reference sequence). The CDR3 DNA sequence: TGTGCCAGCAGTTTAGGGTCTGGGGCCGGACCGACAGATACGCAGTATTTT. Translating gives CASSLGSGAGPTDTQYF.

The chain carries TRBV30 and TRBJ2-3; 12 nucleotides agree with TRBD2. Germline CDR1 is GTSNPN and CDR2 is SVGIG (reference sequence). The CDR3 runs to 14 residues. J was trimmed by 7 bases and V by 3 bases; bases with no gene match: 5. CDR3 DNA sequence: TGTGCCTGGAGGACTAGCGGGGGTTTATATACGCAGTATTTT. Translated: CAWRTSGGLYTQYF.

This clone was seen once. V is TRBV9 and J is TRBJ2-1; D not certain. The CDR3 is 14 amino acids. The germline gives CDR1 SGDLS, CDR2 YYNGEE. Between the trimmed V and J ends, which lost 4 bases and 9 bases, there was a span of 17 bases. CDR3 sequence reads: CASSYRPPPGEQFF. The DNA of the CDR3 is TGTGCCAGCAGCTACCGTCCCCCACCGGGTGAGCAGTTCTTC.

This clone came up a few times. The J gene is TRBJ1-3, the V gene TRBV12-3 or TRBV12-4; D is undetermined. The CDR3 covers 13 residues. Trimming removed 0 bases at V and 7 bases at J, with 7 bases between. CDR3 nucleotides: TGTGCCAGCAGTTTAGCGTCGGGGAACACCATATATTTT. Its protein is CASSLASGNTIYF.

The chain is built from TRBV2 and TRBJ1-1; D is ambiguous. Between the trimmed V and J ends, which lost 7 bases and 3 bases, there was a span of 18 bases. CDR1 is SNHLY and CDR2 is FYNNEI in the germline V gene. The CDR3 runs to 15 residues. The CDR3 sequence: CASTPGNSWDTEAFF. The CDR3 nucleotides are TGTGCCAGCACCCCGGGGAACAGTTGGGACACTGAAGCTTTCTTT. The variable domain in full, with the rest retrieved from reference TRBV2 and TRBJ1-1, is EPEVTQTPSHQVTQMGQEVILRCVPISNHLYFYWYRQILGQKVEFLVSFYNNEISEKSEIFDDQFSVERPDGSNFTLKIRSTKLEDSAMYFCASTPGNSWDTEAFFGQGTRLTVV.

The chain has TRBV28 and TRBJ1-2; no clear D gene. With 6 bases removed from V and 2 bases from J, the gap between germline ends came to 7 bases. The V gene's germline CDR1 is MDHEN and CDR2 SYDVKM. The length of the CDR3 is 12 residues. CDR3 DNA: TGTGCCAGCAGGTGGCAGAACTATGGCTACACCTTC. It codes for CASRWQNYGYTF.

This clone came up a few times. V and J are TRBV28 and TRBJ1-2; perhaps TRBD1 as D (5 bases). This CDR3 comprises 11 residues. CDR1 MDHEN and CDR2 SYDVKM come from the germline V gene. V lost 10 bases, J lost 1 base, and 7 bases lay in between. As DNA, the CDR3 is TGTGCCACCGACAGTAACTATGGCTACACCTTC. Amino acid sequence: CATDSNYGYTF.

This chain connects TRBV9 to TRBJ1-6, with 9 bases fitting TRBD1. CDR1 and CDR2 from the germline V gene are SGDLS and YYNGEE. The CDR3 length is 15 residues. V shed 3 bases, J shed 5 bases, and the junction held 3 bases outside the gene matches. The CDR3 loop is CASSGTGAHNSPLHF. CDR3 in DNA: TGTGCCAGCAGCGGGACAGGGGCTCATAATTCACCCCTCCACTTT.

This clone has only a few counts. This rearrangement joins TRBV27 to TRBJ2-1, with 15 bases matching TRBD2. J was trimmed by 7 bases and V by 8 bases; bases with no gene match: 6. This CDR3 has 15 amino acids. CDR1 is MNHEY and CDR2 is SMNVEV in the germline V gene (reference sequence). This CDR3 reads CASGLAGGHFNEQFF. The CDR3 DNA sequence: TGTGCCAGCGGACTAGCGGGGGGGCATTTTAATGAGCAGTTCTTC.

This rearrangement joins TRBV30 to TRBJ1-1; the D gene is possibly TRBD1 (6 bases). The CDR3 loop spans 14 amino acids. Trimming stripped 1 base from V and 8 bases from J, with 17 bases between. CDR1 and CDR2 (germline): GTSNPN, SVGIG (reference sequence). CDR3 nucleotide sequence: TGTGCCTGGAGTGCCACAGGGCCCAACGGAGAAGCTTTCTTT. This codes for CAWSATGPNGEAFF. Drawing the rest from reference TRBV30 and TRBJ1-1, the complete variable domain is SQTIHQWPATLVQPVGSPLSLECTVEGTSNPNLYWYRQAAGRGLQLLFYSVGIGQISSEVPQNLSASRPQDRQFILSSKKLLLSDSGFYLCAWSATGPNGEAFFGQGTRLTVV.

The V gene is TRBV19, the J gene TRBJ1-2; TRBD1 matches at 8 bases. In germline, CDR1 is LNHDA, CDR2 SQIVND (reference sequence). The CDR3 has 14 amino acids. The junction had 8 bases not matched to a gene; V was cut back by 4 bases and J by 7 bases. This CDR3 reads CASSTGQGTGGYTF. The DNA for the CDR3 is TGTGCCAGTAGTACCGGACAGGGAACAGGTGGCTACACCTTC.

The genes are TRBV7-6 and TRBJ2-1, with 11 bases matching TRBD2. Unmatched junction bases numbered 9, after V lost 4 bases and J lost 7 bases. Germline loops: CDR1 SGHVS, CDR2 FNYEAQ. The CDR3 totals 16 residues. The CDR3 region is CASSSLAGGPVNEQFF. The CDR3 DNA sequence: TGTGCCAGCAGCTCCTTAGCGGGGGGGCCAGTAAATGAGCAGTTCTTC. The variable domain in full, with the rest retrieved from reference TRBV7-6 and TRBJ2-1, is GAGVSQSPRYKVTKRGQDVALRCDPISGHVSLYWYRQALGQGPEFLTYFNYEAQQDKSGLPNDRFSAERPEGSISTLTIQRTEQRDSAMYRCASSSLAGGPVNEQFFGPGTRLTVL.

The J gene is TRBJ2-7, the V gene TRBV2; possibly TRBD1 for D (5 bases). Germline values: CDR1 SNHLY, CDR2 FYNNEI. The length of the CDR3 is 14 residues. V lost 11 bases, J lost 4 bases, and 21 bases lay in between. Here the CDR3 DNA reads TGTGCCGGACGTAGGGGCCCTGAGAGATACGAGCAGTACTTC. This translates into CAGRRGPERYEQYF.

The chain is built from TRBV2 and TRBJ2-1; 12 bases line up with TRBD2. J was trimmed by 7 bases and V by 6 bases; bases with no gene match: 4. Per germline, CDR1 SNHLY and CDR2 FYNNEI. The CDR3 has 14 amino acids. The CDR3 is CASSGLAGWNEQFF. CDR3 DNA sequence: TGTGCCAGCAGCGGACTAGCGGGGTGGAATGAGCAGTTCTTC.

The V call is TRBV6-5, the J call TRBJ2-7, with 11 bases that match TRBD1. Germline V gene sequence: CDR1 MNHEY, CDR2 SVGAGI. There are 13 residues in the CDR3. The J segment lost 6 bases and the V segment lost 6 bases, leaving 4 bases of the junction unmatched. CDR3 bases: TGTGCCAGCAGGGGACAGGGGGTAGGCGAGCAGTACTTC. The encoded protein is CASRGQGVGEQYF.

The V gene is TRBV6-5, the J gene TRBJ1-1; tentatively, D is TRBD1 (5 bases). The germline gives CDR1 MNHEY, CDR2 SVGAGI. V lost 7 bases to trimming and J lost 4 bases, with 13 bases between them. The CDR3 runs to 13 residues. CDR3 protein: CASKRGYSTEAFF. The CDR3 bases are TGTGCCAGCAAACGGGGGTATAGCACTGAAGCTTTCTTT.

This clone was seen only once. J is TRBJ2-7 and V is TRBV7-6; no reliable D call. Germline values: CDR1 SGHVS, CDR2 FNYEAQ. The V and J ends lost 1 base and 3 bases respectively, with 4 bases between them. The CDR3 runs to 12 residues. CDR3 amino acids: CASSLDNYEQYF. CDR3 coding DNA: TGTGCCAGCAGCTTAGACAACTACGAGCAGTACTTC. The variable domain in full, with the rest retrieved from reference TRBV7-6 and TRBJ2-7, is GAGVSQSPRYKVTKRGQDVALRCDPISGHVSLYWYRQALGQGPEFLTYFNYEAQQDKSGLPNDRFSAERPEGSISTLTIQRTEQRDSAMYRCASSLDNYEQYFGPGTRLTVT.

This clone was seen ten or more times. V and J are TRBV2 and TRBJ2-1; D possibly corresponds to TRBD1 (5 bases). The germline V and J ends were trimmed by 1 base and 9 bases, with 10 bases remaining between them. The CDR3 is made up of 13 amino acids. In germline, CDR1 is SNHLY, CDR2 FYNNEI. The CDR3 loop is CASSEDRGGEQFF. Written as DNA, the CDR3 is TGTGCCAGCAGTGAAGATAGGGGCGGTGAGCAGTTCTTC.

The J gene is TRBJ1-4, the V gene TRBV29-1; 7 bases are shared with TRBD1. Germline V gives CDR1 SQVTM, CDR2 ANQGSEA. Germline trimming cut 5 bases from V and 7 bases from J; bases unmatched to any gene: 4. The CDR3 sequence is 12 residues long. Here the CDR3 DNA reads TGCAGCGTTCGACAGGGAGGTGAAAAACTGTTTTTT. Translation gives CSVRQGGEKLFF. The full variable domain, in which reference TRBV29-1 and TRBJ1-4 provide the parts outside the CDR3, is SAVISQKPSRDICQRGTSLTIQCQVDSQVTMMFWYRQQPGQSLTLIATANQGSEATYESGFVIDKFPISRPNLTFSTLTVSNMSPEDSSIYLCSVRQGGEKLFFGSGTQLSVL.

This chain connects TRBV28 to TRBJ2-7, with 8 bases aligning to TRBD1. CDR3 length: 13 amino acids. The V gene's germline CDR1 is MDHEN and CDR2 SYDVKM. V lost 9 bases and J lost 4; bases outside the gene matches: 8. CDR3: CASSQGVLYEQYF. The CDR3 DNA reads as TGTGCCAGTTCACAGGGGGTTTTATACGAGCAGTACTTC.

This rearrangement joins TRBV19 to TRBJ1-6; D uncertain. V dropped 11 bases and J dropped 9 bases, with 11 bases sitting between them. Germline CDR1 is LNHDA and CDR2 is SQIVND (reference sequence). The CDR3 extends over 11 amino acids. The CDR3 DNA sequence: TGTGCCGGGAGCCGGGGTTCACCCCTCCACTTT. Residues: CAGSRGSPLHF.

This chain connects TRBV28 to TRBJ1-2; D not resolved. Per the germline V gene, CDR1 is MDHEN and CDR2 is SYDVKM. This CDR3 region has 14 residues. Between the trimmed V and J ends, which lost 5 bases and 4 bases, there was a span of 14 bases. Here the CDR3 reads CASSPGLVGYGYTF. The CDR3 coding sequence is TGTGCCAGCAGTCCCGGACTCGTGGGCTATGGCTACACCTTC.

This clone was observed a single time. The genes are TRBV9 and TRBJ2-2; the match to TRBD2 covers 9 bases. V dropped 4 bases and J dropped 5; count of bases not matched to a gene: 6. Per germline, CDR1 SGDLS and CDR2 YYNGEE. The CDR3 has 15 amino acids. Here the CDR3 reads CASSSLAGSTGELFF. The CDR3 nucleotides are TGTGCCAGCAGCTCCCTAGCGGGGTCGACCGGGGAGCTGTTTTTT.

This chain links TRBV4-1 with TRBJ2-7; 7 nucleotides match TRBD2. The CDR3 has 14 residues. V shed 4 bases and J 3 bases; nucleotides not matched to a gene: 6. In germline, CDR1 is MGHRA, CDR2 YSYEKL. CDR3 bases: TGCGCCAGCAGCCCCAGCGGGACCCACTACGAGCAGTACTTC. Translating gives CASSPSGTHYEQYF.

This rearrangement joins TRBV7-8 to TRBJ2-3; TRBD1 matches at 7 bases. This CDR3 comprises 12 residues. Germline V gene data show CDR1 as SGHVS and CDR2 as FQNEAQ. V lost 0 bases to trimming and J lost 13 bases; unmatched junction nucleotides: 4. The CDR3 nucleotides are TGTGCCAGCAGCTTAGCGACACAGGGGAAGTATTTT. As protein: CASSLATQGKYF.

The chain recombines TRBV21-1 with TRBJ1-5; TRBD1, the table's D call, was not compared with the DNA. TRBV21-1 corresponds to a pseudogene. The CDR3 covers 14 residues. The CDR3 DNA reads TGTGCCGGTCGGGACAGGGGGAATAATCAGCCCCAGCATTTT. The encoded protein is CAGRDRGNNQPQHF.

The chain joins TRBV11-1 to TRBJ1-6; D gene unclear. Germline V gives CDR1 SGHAT, CDR2 FQDESV (reference sequence). This CDR3 has 14 residues. The V end was cut by 3 bases, the J end by 7 bases, with 10 bases between. The CDR3 region has the DNA TGTGCCAGCAGCTTCGAACGGTTAAATTCACCCCTCCACTTT. Its protein is CASSFERLNSPLHF.

V usage is TRBV28 and J usage is TRBJ2-2; 11 bases align to TRBD2. Germline V gives CDR1 MDHEN, CDR2 SYDVKM. The CDR3 has 15 residues. Trimming took 7 bases from V and 7 from J; bases not matched to a gene: 8. CDR3 sequence (DNA): TGTGCCAGCACCAATAGCGGGGGGGCGGTCGGGGAGCTGTTTTTT. Protein sequence: CASTNSGGAVGELFF.